Listed below are T cell receptor beta chains from one sample, sequenced in a study of cytomegalovirus exposure and HLA in healthy donors. Clones were sequenced by immunoSEQ multiplex PCR, and TCRdb holds only the in-frame ones, with some missing. The profile covers approximately 170,000 clones, with around 76% appearing a single time and approximately 1.5% taken by the ten largest. The sample consisted of PBMCs. Every receptor here comes from a man in his forties or fifties in good health and CMV-seronegative. Each CDR3 is given with its conserved first and last residue. A D gene is named only where the DNA matches it firmly. A row's size may be missing; if present it is once, few, many or a size class.

CDR3 DNA: TGTGCCAGCAGCTTGGATGGGGGGAGCTCCTACGAGCAGTACTTC
CDR3 protein: CASSLDGGSSYEQYF
J gene: TRBJ2-7
clone size: -
V gene: TRBV5-4
D gene: -
CDR3 length: 15

CDR3 DNA: TGTGCCAGCAGTTCCACAGGGGTGTACGAAGCTTTCTTT
CDR3 protein: CASSSTGVYEAFF
J gene: TRBJ1-1
clone size: few
V gene: TRBV6-1
D gene: TRBD1
CDR3 length: 13

CDR3 DNA: TGTGCCAGCAGCTCCGGGACTAGCGGGGGAAACTACAATGAGCAGTTCTTC
CDR3 protein: CASSSGTSGGNYNEQFF
J gene: TRBJ2-1
clone size: -
V gene: TRBV28
D gene: TRBD2
CDR3 length: 17

CDR3 DNA: TGTGCCAGCAGCTTAAGTCCCGGACTAGCGGAACAAGAGACCCAGTACTTC
CDR3 protein: CASSLSPGLAEQETQYF
J gene: TRBJ2-5
clone size: -
V gene: TRBV7-9
D gene: TRBD2
CDR3 length: 17

CDR3 DNA: TGCGCCAGCAGCCAAGAAAGGGCGGGGGGCTCAGATACGCAGTATTTT
CDR3 protein: CASSQERAGGSDTQYF
J gene: TRBJ2-3
clone size: -
V gene: TRBV4-1
D gene: TRBD2
CDR3 length: 16

CDR3 DNA: TGTGCCACCCGGGACAGTTTTTATGGCTACACCTTC
CDR3 protein: CATRDSFYGYTF
J gene: TRBJ1-2
clone size: -
V gene: TRBV28
D gene: TRBD1
CDR3 length: 12

CDR3 DNA: TGTGCCAGCAGCGGCGGACAGGGGATGAACACTGAAGCTTTCTTT
CDR3 protein: CASSGGQGMNTEAFF
J gene: TRBJ1-1
clone size: -
V gene: TRBV7-3
D gene: TRBD1
CDR3 length: 15

CDR3 DNA: TGTGCCAGAAGCTATCGGGACAGCGCCTACGAGCAGTACTTC
CDR3 protein: CARSYRDSAYEQYF
J gene: TRBJ2-7
clone size: -
V gene: TRBV5-3
D gene: TRBD1
CDR3 length: 14

CDR3 DNA: TGCGCCAGCAGCTCGCCTACGGGGGGCACAGATACGCAGTATTTT
CDR3 protein: CASSSPTGGTDTQYF
J gene: TRBJ2-3
clone size: -
V gene: TRBV5-1
D gene: -
CDR3 length: 15

CDR3 DNA: TGCGCCAGCAAAGACAGGCCCGGTGAAGGGAATTCACCCCTCCACTTT
CDR3 protein: CASKDRPGEGNSPLHF
J gene: TRBJ1-6
clone size: -
V gene: TRBV5-1
D gene: -
CDR3 length: 16

CDR3 DNA: TGCGCCAGCAGTGAGACCAGGGGGGAGGAAAAACTGTTTTTT
CDR3 protein: CASSETRGEEKLFF
J gene: TRBJ1-4
clone size: -
V gene: TRBV10-1
D gene: TRBD1
CDR3 length: 14

CDR3 DNA: TGTGCCAGCAGTGAAGAACTAGCCTCTAATGAGCAGTTCTTC
CDR3 protein: CASSEELASNEQFF
J gene: TRBJ2-1
clone size: -
V gene: TRBV2
D gene: -
CDR3 length: 14

CDR3 DNA: TGCGCCAGCAGCACAGGGACTAGCGGGAGTCGGTCAGATACGCAGTATTTT
CDR3 protein: CASSTGTSGSRSDTQYF
J gene: TRBJ2-3
clone size: -
V gene: TRBV5-1
D gene: TRBD2
CDR3 length: 17

CDR3 DNA: TGTGCCTGGAGTCGGCTAGCGGGAGGGCCTAGGGTCGGGGAGCTGTTTTTT
CDR3 protein: CAWSRLAGGPRVGELFF
J gene: TRBJ2-2
clone size: -
V gene: TRBV30
D gene: TRBD2
CDR3 length: 17

CDR3 DNA: TGTGCCAGCTCCCTCTTAGGACTAGCGGGAACGTTGAGTGAGCAGTTCTTC
CDR3 protein: CASSLLGLAGTLSEQFF
J gene: TRBJ2-1
clone size: once
V gene: TRBV18
D gene: TRBD2
CDR3 length: 17

CDR3 DNA: TGTGCCTGGACGCCACGAGAAAACATTCAGTACTTC
CDR3 protein: CAWTPRENIQYF
J gene: TRBJ2-4
clone size: once
V gene: TRBV30
D gene: -
CDR3 length: 12

CDR3 DNA: TGTGCCAGCAGTGACTTGGACAGGGGGGTCACTGAAGCTTTCTTT
CDR3 protein: CASSDLDRGVTEAFF
J gene: TRBJ1-1
clone size: -
V gene: TRBV6-1
D gene: TRBD1
CDR3 length: 15

CDR3 DNA: TGCGCCAGCAGCTTGGGGACTAGCGTTGGAGGTGAGCAGTTCTTC
CDR3 protein: CASSLGTSVGGEQFF
J gene: TRBJ2-1
clone size: -
V gene: TRBV5-1
D gene: TRBD2
CDR3 length: 15

CDR3 DNA: TGTGCCATCAGTGGGACAGGGGGTCGCGGGAACAATGAGCAGTTCTTC
CDR3 protein: CAISGTGGRGNNEQFF
J gene: TRBJ2-1
clone size: -
V gene: TRBV10-3
D gene: TRBD1
CDR3 length: 16

CDR3 DNA: TGTGCCATCAGTGAAGGGAAGACGGGAGGGACGGACGAGCAGTACTTC
CDR3 protein: CAISEGKTGGTDEQYF
J gene: TRBJ2-7
clone size: -
V gene: TRBV10-3
D gene: TRBD2
CDR3 length: 16

CDR3 DNA: TGTGCCAGCAGCGTAGGGAGTCAGGGGGCAGATCAGCCCCAGCATTTT
CDR3 protein: CASSVGSQGADQPQHF
J gene: TRBJ1-5
clone size: -
V gene: TRBV9
D gene: TRBD1
CDR3 length: 16

CDR3 DNA: TGTGCCAGCAGTCATACTAGCGGGAGAACCGGGTCCTACAATGAGCAGTTCTTC
CDR3 protein: CASSHTSGRTGSYNEQFF
J gene: TRBJ2-1
clone size: -
V gene: TRBV2
D gene: TRBD2
CDR3 length: 18

CDR3 DNA: TGCGCCAGCAGCTTCTTAGCGGGTTCCTACAATGAGCAGTTCTTC
CDR3 protein: CASSFLAGSYNEQFF
J gene: TRBJ2-1
clone size: -
V gene: TRBV5-1
D gene: TRBD2
CDR3 length: 15

CDR3 DNA: TGTGCCAGCACTCGACAGGGGGCTGGCAATCAGCCCCAGCATTTT
CDR3 protein: CASTRQGAGNQPQHF
J gene: TRBJ1-5
clone size: -
V gene: TRBV6-1
D gene: TRBD1
CDR3 length: 15

CDR3 DNA: TGTGCCAGCAGTTCCATTGACTATGGCTACACCTTC
CDR3 protein: CASSSIDYGYTF
J gene: TRBJ1-2
clone size: -
V gene: TRBV6-6
D gene: -
CDR3 length: 12

CDR3 DNA: TGTGCCAGCAGCTCTTTCTACGAGCAGTACTTC
CDR3 protein: CASSSFYEQYF
J gene: TRBJ2-7
clone size: -
V gene: TRBV7-9
D gene: -
CDR3 length: 11

CDR3 DNA: TGTGCCAGCAGCTTAGAGGCCGGGAACGAGCAGTACTTC
CDR3 protein: CASSLEAGNEQYF
J gene: TRBJ2-7
clone size: once
V gene: TRBV13
D gene: -
CDR3 length: 13

CDR3 DNA: TGTGCCAGCAGTTTGGGGGGAACAGATACGCAGTATTTT
CDR3 protein: CASSLGGTDTQYF
J gene: TRBJ2-3
clone size: once
V gene: TRBV28
D gene: -
CDR3 length: 13

CDR3 DNA: TGCGCCAGCAGCCTCCTTGGTGGACAGGGGGGTACAGATACGCAGTATTTT
CDR3 protein: CASSLLGGQGGTDTQYF
J gene: TRBJ2-3
clone size: -
V gene: TRBV5-1
D gene: TRBD1
CDR3 length: 17

CDR3 DNA: TGTGCCTGGACCCTCGGACTAGCGGGAGGGGGAGCGCAGTATTTT
CDR3 protein: CAWTLGLAGGGAQYF
J gene: TRBJ2-3
clone size: once
V gene: TRBV30
D gene: TRBD2
CDR3 length: 15

CDR3 DNA: TGTGCCAGCAGTGGGGCGGGATTTACAGATACGCAGTATTTT
CDR3 protein: CASSGAGFTDTQYF
J gene: TRBJ2-3
clone size: few
V gene: TRBV2
D gene: -
CDR3 length: 14

CDR3 DNA: TGTGCCAGCAGCTTAGAAGGTAGCGGGCGAGGGGAGACCCAGTACTTC
CDR3 protein: CASSLEGSGRGETQYF
J gene: TRBJ2-5
clone size: once
V gene: TRBV7-9
D gene: TRBD2
CDR3 length: 16

CDR3 DNA: TGCGCCAGCAGCCCAGGACAGGGTCTGGCCAAAAACATTCAGTACTTC
CDR3 protein: CASSPGQGLAKNIQYF
J gene: TRBJ2-4
clone size: -
V gene: TRBV5-1
D gene: TRBD1
CDR3 length: 16

CDR3 DNA: TGTGCCAGCAGCGGGGGACAGCTTGAGTATAATTCACCCCTCCACTTT
CDR3 protein: CASSGGQLEYNSPLHF
J gene: TRBJ1-6
clone size: once
V gene: TRBV9
D gene: TRBD1
CDR3 length: 16

CDR3 DNA: TGTGCCAGCAGTTACGACGGGAGGGGGACAGATACGCAGTATTTT
CDR3 protein: CASSYDGRGTDTQYF
J gene: TRBJ2-3
clone size: -
V gene: TRBV6-5
D gene: TRBD2
CDR3 length: 15

CDR3 DNA: TGTGCCAGCAGTTCCCCCCCGGTGGGGCGCGGCACAGATACGCAGTATTTT
CDR3 protein: CASSSPPVGRGTDTQYF
J gene: TRBJ2-3
clone size: -
V gene: TRBV27
D gene: -
CDR3 length: 17

CDR3 DNA: TGTGCCAGCAGGACCGGGACAAACGTCGATGAGCAGTTCTTC
CDR3 protein: CASRTGTNVDEQFF
J gene: TRBJ2-1
clone size: few
V gene: TRBV2
D gene: -
CDR3 length: 14

CDR3 DNA: TGTGCCAGCAGCCTTTTGGGGGCGGGAGGGCCCACAGATACGCAGTATTTT
CDR3 protein: CASSLLGAGGPTDTQYF
J gene: TRBJ2-3
clone size: few
V gene: TRBV5-6
D gene: TRBD2
CDR3 length: 17

CDR3 DNA: TGTGCCAGCAGCAAAGGCTCGGGGTCTGGGGCCAACGTCCTGACTTTC
CDR3 protein: CASSKGSGSGANVLTF
J gene: TRBJ2-6
clone size: once
V gene: TRBV7-3
D gene: -
CDR3 length: 16

CDR3 DNA: TGTGCCAGCAGCTTAAGTCCGACTAGCGACGCCGGCGAGCAGTACTTC
CDR3 protein: CASSLSPTSDAGEQYF
J gene: TRBJ2-7
clone size: once
V gene: TRBV7-3
D gene: TRBD2
CDR3 length: 16

CDR3 DNA: TGTGCCAGTAGTATTACAGGGGCGAACACTGAAGCTTTCTTT
CDR3 protein: CASSITGANTEAFF
J gene: TRBJ1-1
clone size: -
V gene: TRBV19
D gene: TRBD1
CDR3 length: 14

CDR3 DNA: TGTGCCAGCAGCCCCGGGATCCAGGCGGGCTACACCTTC
CDR3 protein: CASSPGIQAGYTF
J gene: TRBJ1-2
clone size: once
V gene: TRBV13
D gene: -
CDR3 length: 13

CDR3 DNA: TGTGCCAGCAGCTTAGGACAGGGGCGGAACACCGGGGAGCTGTTTTTT
CDR3 protein: CASSLGQGRNTGELFF
J gene: TRBJ2-2
clone size: once
V gene: TRBV5-6
D gene: TRBD1
CDR3 length: 16

CDR3 DNA: TGTGCCTGGAGGGACAGGGACAACACTGAAGCTTTCTTT
CDR3 protein: CAWRDRDNTEAFF
J gene: TRBJ1-1
clone size: once
V gene: TRBV30
D gene: TRBD1
CDR3 length: 13

CDR3 DNA: TGTGCCAGCCCCCCACCACCGAGGGGACAGGGGAACACTGAAGCTTTCTTT
CDR3 protein: CASPPPPRGQGNTEAFF
J gene: TRBJ1-1
clone size: -
V gene: TRBV5-4
D gene: TRBD1
CDR3 length: 17